These 10 T cell receptor beta chains were sequenced from one sample in a study of graft-versus-host responses after intestinal transplantation. Their antigens remain unidentified. Sequencing used immunoSEQ multiplex PCR; TCRdb keeps in-frame clones, though not all of them. The data show around 64,000 clones, approximately 94% seen once. This specimen was unstimulated CD4+ T cells sorted from spleen or lymph node cells, taken before transplant. Every receptor here comes from a human donor who was the organ donor for an intestinal transplant.

This chain connects TRBV19 to TRBJ2-6; 8 bases fit TRBD1. This CDR3 comprises 17 residues. J gave up 0 bases and V 5 bases, and 6 bases lay outside the gene matches. CDR1 and CDR2 (germline): LNHDA, SQIVND (reference sequence). CDR3 nucleotides: TGTGCCAGTAGTTTCTACAGGGGGAACTCTGGGGCCAACGTCCTGACTTTC. Amino acid sequence: CASSFYRGNSGANVLTF.

This clone was counted a single time. The gene calls are TRBV19 and TRBJ2-1; the D gene could be TRBD1 or TRBD2 (7 bases each). The CDR3 is made up of 15 amino acids. Germline V gene lookup returns CDR1 LNHDA and CDR2 SQIVND (reference sequence). V was cut by 5 bases and J by 2 bases, with 13 bases left in between. CDR3 residues: CASSPRGGTYNEQFF. In nucleotides, the CDR3 is TGTGCCAGTAGTCCCAGGGGGGGAACCTACAATGAGCAGTTCTTC.

This clone was counted only a few times. The CDR3, as DNA: TGTGCCAGCAGCTCCTTCTACGAGCAGTACTTC. Its protein product is CASSSFYEQYF. The genes are TRBV5-8 and TRBJ2-7; D not resolved. The CDR3 consists of 11 residues. Per the germline V gene, CDR1 is SGHTS and CDR2 is YDEGEE. Trimming removed 3 bases from V and 3 bases from J, with 4 bases in between.

This CDR3 reads CASSFSGVETQYF. CDR3 nucleotides: TGTGCCAGCAGCTTTAGCGGGGTCGAGACCCAGTACTTC. This rearrangement joins TRBV5-4 to TRBJ2-5, with 8 bases identical to TRBD2. V lost 2 bases, J lost 5 bases, and 2 bases stayed unmatched. CDR1 is SGHNT, CDR2 YYREEE, per germline (reference sequence). CDR3 length: 13 residues. Complete variable domain (other parts from reference TRBV5-4 and TRBJ2-5): ETGVTQSPTHLIKTRGQQVTLRCSSQSGHNTVSWYQQALGQGPQFIFQYYREEENGRGNFPPRFSGLQFPNYSSELNVNALELDDSALYLCASSFSGVETQYFGPGTRLLVL.

The gene calls are TRBV2 and TRBJ2-5; D may be TRBD2 (5 bases). Trimming pared 6 bases from V and 2 bases from J, leaving 10 bases between. CDR1 and CDR2 from the germline V gene are SNHLY and FYNNEI. The CDR3 covers 13 residues. The CDR3 DNA reads TGTGCCAGCAGGCAGGAGGCGCAAGAGACCCAGTACTTC. It codes for CASRQEAQETQYF.

The V call is TRBV18, the J call TRBJ1-2; TRBD1 matches at 9 bases. Trimming removed 4 bases from V and 3 bases from J; junction bases left unmatched: 12. The CDR3 contains 17 residues. Germline lookup yields CDR1 KGHSH and CDR2 LQKENI. The CDR3 DNA reads as TGTGCCAGCTCACTGGCGCTGGGACAGGGCAGAGACTATGGCTACACCTTC. Its protein product is CASSLALGQGRDYGYTF.

The chain links TRBV30 to TRBJ1-1, with 8 bases matching TRBD1. CDR3 length equals 16 residues. Per germline, CDR1 GTSNPN and CDR2 SVGIG (reference sequence). After removal of 4 bases from V and 1 base from J, the junction contained 11 bases not matched to a gene. CDR3 loop: CAWNDRGPTKNTEAFF. CDR3 DNA: TGTGCCTGGAATGACAGGGGCCCAACTAAGAACACTGAAGCTTTCTTT.

This chain links TRBV7-4 with TRBJ2-7; tentative D call: TRBD2 (6 bases). This CDR3 spans 14 amino acids. The germline V and J ends were trimmed by 3 bases and 6 bases, with 15 bases remaining between them. The germline V gene encodes CDR1 SGHVT and CDR2 SQSDAQ. CDR3 nucleotides: TGTGCCAGCAGCTTGCTCGGGACTGTGGGCGAGCAGTACTTC. The encoded protein is CASSLLGTVGEQYF. Full variable domain (outside the CDR3, taken from reference TRBV7-4 and TRBJ2-7): GAGVSQSPRYKVAKRGRDVALRCDSISGHVTLYWYRQTLGQGSEVLTYSQSDAQRDKSGRPSGRFSAERPERSVSTLKIQRTEQGDSAVYLCASSLLGTVGEQYFGPGTRLTVT.

This chain links TRBV6-1 with TRBJ1-2; 8 nucleotides line up with TRBD1. V gave up 5 bases and J gave up 5 bases; unmatched junction bases: 4. CDR3 length: 13 amino acids. Germline CDR1 reads MNHNS; CDR2 reads SASEGT. The CDR3 sequence is CASSTRTGYGYTF. CDR3 nucleotide sequence: TGTGCCAGCAGTACCCGGACAGGGTATGGCTACACCTTC.

The gene calls are TRBV20-1 and TRBJ2-5; D unresolved. The CDR3 covers 11 residues. The V and J ends lost 5 bases and 4 bases respectively, with 8 bases between them. Germline V gene lookup returns CDR1 DFQATT and CDR2 SNEGSKA (reference sequence). Here the CDR3 reads CSAGPTETQYF. CDR3 coding DNA: TGCAGTGCTGGGCCCACAGAGACCCAGTACTTC.